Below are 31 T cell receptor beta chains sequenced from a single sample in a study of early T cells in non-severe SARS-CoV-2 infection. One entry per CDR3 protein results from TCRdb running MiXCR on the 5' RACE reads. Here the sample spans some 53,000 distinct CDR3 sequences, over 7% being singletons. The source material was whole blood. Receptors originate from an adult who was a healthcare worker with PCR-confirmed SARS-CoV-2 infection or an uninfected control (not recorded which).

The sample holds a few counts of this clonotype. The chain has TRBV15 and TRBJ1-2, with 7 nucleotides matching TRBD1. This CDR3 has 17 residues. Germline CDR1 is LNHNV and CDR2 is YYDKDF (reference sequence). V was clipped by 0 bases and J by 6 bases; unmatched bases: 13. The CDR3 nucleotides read TGTGCCACCAGCAGAGATTTGCCGAGGGGGCGCTTGGATGGCTACACCTTC. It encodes CATSRDLPRGRLDGYTF.

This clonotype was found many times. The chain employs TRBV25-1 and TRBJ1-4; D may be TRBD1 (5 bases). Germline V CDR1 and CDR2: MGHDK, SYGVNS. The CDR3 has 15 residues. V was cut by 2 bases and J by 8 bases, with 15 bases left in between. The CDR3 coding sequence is TGTGCCAGCAGTGAACGCAGGGCGCTTTGGGAAAAACTGTTTTTT. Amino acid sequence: CASSERRALWEKLFF.

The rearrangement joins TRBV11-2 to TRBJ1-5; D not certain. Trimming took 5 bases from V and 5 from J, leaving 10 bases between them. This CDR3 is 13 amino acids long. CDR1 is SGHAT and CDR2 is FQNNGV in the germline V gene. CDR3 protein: CASSPIADQPQHF. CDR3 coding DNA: TGTGCCAGCAGCCCAATAGCGGATCAGCCCCAGCATTTT. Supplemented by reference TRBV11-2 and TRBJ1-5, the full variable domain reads EAGVAQSPRYKIIEKRQSVAFWCNPISGHATLYWYQQILGQGPKLLIQFQNNGVVDDSQLPKDRFSAERLKGVDSTLKIQPAKLEDSAVYLCASSPIADQPQHFGDGTRLSIL.

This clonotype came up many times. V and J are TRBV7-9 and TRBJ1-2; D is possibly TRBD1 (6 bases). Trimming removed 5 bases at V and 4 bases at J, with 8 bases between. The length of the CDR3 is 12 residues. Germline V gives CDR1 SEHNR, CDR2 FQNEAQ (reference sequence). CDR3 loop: CASSTGFYGYTF. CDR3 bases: TGTGCCAGCAGCACAGGGTTCTATGGCTACACCTTC.

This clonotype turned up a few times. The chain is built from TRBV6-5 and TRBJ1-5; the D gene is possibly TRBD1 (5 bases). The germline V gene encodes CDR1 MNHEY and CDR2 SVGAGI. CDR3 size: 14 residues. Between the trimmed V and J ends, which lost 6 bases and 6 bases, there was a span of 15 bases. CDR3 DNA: TGTGCCAGCAGACCAATTCAGGGCCTTCAGCCCCAGCATTTT. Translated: CASRPIQGLQPQHF.

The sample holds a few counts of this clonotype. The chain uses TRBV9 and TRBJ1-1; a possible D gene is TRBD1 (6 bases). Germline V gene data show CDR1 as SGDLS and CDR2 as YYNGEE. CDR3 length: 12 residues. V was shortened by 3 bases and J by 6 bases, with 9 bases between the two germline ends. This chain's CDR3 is CASSDHRAEAFF. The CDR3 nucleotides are TGTGCCAGCAGCGATCACAGGGCTGAAGCTTTCTTT.

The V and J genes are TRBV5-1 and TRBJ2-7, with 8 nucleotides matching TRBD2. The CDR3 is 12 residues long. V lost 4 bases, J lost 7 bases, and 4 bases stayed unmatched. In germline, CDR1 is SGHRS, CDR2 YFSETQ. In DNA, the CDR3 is TGCGCCAGCAGCCGGGAGGGGGAAGAGCAGTACTTC. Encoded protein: CASSREGEEQYF.

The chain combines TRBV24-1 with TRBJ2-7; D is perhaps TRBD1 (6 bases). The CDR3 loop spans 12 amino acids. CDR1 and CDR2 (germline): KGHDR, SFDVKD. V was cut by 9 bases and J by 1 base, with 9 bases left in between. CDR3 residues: CATGDNSYEQYF. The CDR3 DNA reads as TGTGCCACCGGGGACAATTCCTACGAGCAGTACTTC.

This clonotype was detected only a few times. The CDR3 loop reads CETGGVYEKLFF. CDR3 bases: TGTGAAACCGGAGGGGTTTATGAAAAACTGTTTTTT. This rearrangement joins TRBV6-1 to TRBJ1-4; D may be TRBD1 (5 bases). In germline, CDR1 is MNHNS, CDR2 SASEGT. This CDR3 has 12 residues.

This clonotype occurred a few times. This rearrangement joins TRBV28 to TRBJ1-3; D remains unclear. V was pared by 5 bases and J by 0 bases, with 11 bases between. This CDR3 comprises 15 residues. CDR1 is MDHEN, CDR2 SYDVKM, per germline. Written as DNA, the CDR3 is TGTGCCAGCAGTCCGGACCAGTACTCTGGAAACACCATATATTTT. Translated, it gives CASSPDQYSGNTIYF.

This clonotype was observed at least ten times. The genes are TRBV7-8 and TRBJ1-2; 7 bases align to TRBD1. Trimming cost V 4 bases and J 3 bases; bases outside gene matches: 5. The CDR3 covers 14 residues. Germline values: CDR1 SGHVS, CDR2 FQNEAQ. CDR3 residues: CASSSQGRDYGYTF. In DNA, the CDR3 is TGTGCCAGCAGCTCACAGGGGCGCGACTATGGCTACACCTTC.

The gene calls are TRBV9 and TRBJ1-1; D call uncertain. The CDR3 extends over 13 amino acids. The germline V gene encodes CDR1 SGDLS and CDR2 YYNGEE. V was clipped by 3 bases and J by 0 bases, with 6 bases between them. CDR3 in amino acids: CASSAELNTEAFF. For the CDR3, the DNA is TGTGCCAGCAGCGCCGAACTGAACACTGAAGCTTTCTTT.

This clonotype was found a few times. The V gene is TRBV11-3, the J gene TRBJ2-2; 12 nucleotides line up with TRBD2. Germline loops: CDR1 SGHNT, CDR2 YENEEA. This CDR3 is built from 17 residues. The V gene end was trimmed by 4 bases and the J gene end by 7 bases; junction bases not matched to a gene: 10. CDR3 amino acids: CASSSSGLAGSGGELFF. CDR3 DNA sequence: TGTGCCAGCAGCTCTAGTGGACTAGCGGGATCGGGCGGGGAGCTGTTTTTT.

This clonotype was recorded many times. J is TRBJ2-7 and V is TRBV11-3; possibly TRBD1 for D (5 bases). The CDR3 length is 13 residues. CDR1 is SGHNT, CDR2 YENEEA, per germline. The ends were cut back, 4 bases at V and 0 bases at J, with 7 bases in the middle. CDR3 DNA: TGTGCCAGCAGCTCGACAGACTCCTACGAGCAGTACTTC. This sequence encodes CASSSTDSYEQYF.

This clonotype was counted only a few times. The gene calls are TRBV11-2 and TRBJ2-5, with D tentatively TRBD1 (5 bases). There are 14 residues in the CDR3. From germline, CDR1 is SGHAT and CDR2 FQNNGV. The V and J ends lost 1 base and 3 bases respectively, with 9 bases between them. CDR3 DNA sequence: TGTGCCAGCAGCTTAGTGACAGTCGAAGAGACCCAGTACTTC. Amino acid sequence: CASSLVTVEETQYF.

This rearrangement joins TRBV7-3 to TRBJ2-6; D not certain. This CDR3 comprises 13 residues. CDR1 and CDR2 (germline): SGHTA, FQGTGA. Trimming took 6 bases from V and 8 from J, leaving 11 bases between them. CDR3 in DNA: TGTGCCAGCAGTTCAAGGCCGTCCAACGTCCTGACTTTC. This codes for CASSSRPSNVLTF. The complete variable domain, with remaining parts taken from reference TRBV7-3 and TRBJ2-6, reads GAGVSQTPSNKVTEKGKYVELRCDPISGHTALYWYRQSLGQGPEFLIYFQGTGAADDSGLPNDRFFAVRPEGSVSTLKIQRTERGDSAVYLCASSSRPSNVLTFGAGSRLTVL.

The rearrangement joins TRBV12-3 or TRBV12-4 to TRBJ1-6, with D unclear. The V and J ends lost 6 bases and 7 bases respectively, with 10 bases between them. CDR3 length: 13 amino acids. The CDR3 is CASSPGVNSPLHF. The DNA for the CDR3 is TGTGCCAGCAGCCCGGGAGTAAATTCACCCCTCCACTTT.

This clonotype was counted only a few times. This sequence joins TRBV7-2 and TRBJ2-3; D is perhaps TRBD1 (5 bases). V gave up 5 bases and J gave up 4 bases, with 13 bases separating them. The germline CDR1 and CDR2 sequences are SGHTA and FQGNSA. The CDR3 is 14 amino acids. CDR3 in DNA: TGTGCCAGCAGCCTCTTAATGGGGCCAGATACGCAGTATTTT. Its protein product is CASSLLMGPDTQYF.

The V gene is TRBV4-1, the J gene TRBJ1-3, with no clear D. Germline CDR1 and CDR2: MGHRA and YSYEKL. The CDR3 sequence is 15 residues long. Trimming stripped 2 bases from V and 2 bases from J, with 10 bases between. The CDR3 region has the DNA TGCGCCAGCAGCCAACCCCTGGACGCTGGAAACACCATATATTTT. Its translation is CASSQPLDAGNTIYF.

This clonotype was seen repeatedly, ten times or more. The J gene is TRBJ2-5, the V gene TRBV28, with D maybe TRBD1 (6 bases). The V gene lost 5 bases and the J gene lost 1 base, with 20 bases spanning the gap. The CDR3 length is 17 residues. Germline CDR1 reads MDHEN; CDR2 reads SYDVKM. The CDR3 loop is CASSIESFRDTQETQYF. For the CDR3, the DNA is TGTGCCAGCAGTATAGAATCTTTCCGGGACACCCAAGAGACCCAGTACTTC.

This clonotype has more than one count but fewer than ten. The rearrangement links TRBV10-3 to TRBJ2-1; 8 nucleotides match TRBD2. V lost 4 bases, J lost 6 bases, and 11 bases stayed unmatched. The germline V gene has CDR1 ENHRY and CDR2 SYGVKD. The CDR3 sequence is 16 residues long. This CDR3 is CAISAPTRSGGNEQFF. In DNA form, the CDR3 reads TGTGCCATCAGTGCCCCGACAAGGAGCGGGGGCAATGAGCAGTTCTTC.

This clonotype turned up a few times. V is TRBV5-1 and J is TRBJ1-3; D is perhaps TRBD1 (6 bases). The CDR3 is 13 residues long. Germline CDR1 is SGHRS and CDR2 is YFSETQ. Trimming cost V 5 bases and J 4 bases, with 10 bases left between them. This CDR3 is CASRRDTGNTIYF. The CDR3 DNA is TGCGCCAGCAGGAGGGACACAGGAAACACCATATATTTT.

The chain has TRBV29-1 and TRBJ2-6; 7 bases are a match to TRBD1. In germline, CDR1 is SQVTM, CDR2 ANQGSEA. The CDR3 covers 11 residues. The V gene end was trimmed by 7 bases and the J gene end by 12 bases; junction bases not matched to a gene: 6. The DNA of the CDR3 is TGCAGCGCCCGACAGGGCCCCGTCCTGACTTTC. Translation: CSARQGPVLTF. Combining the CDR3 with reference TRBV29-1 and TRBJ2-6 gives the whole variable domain SAVISQKPSRDICQRGTSLTIQCQVDSQVTMMFWYRQQPGQSLTLIATANQGSEATYESGFVIDKFPISRPNLTFSTLTVSNMSPEDSSIYLCSARQGPVLTFGAGSRLTVL.

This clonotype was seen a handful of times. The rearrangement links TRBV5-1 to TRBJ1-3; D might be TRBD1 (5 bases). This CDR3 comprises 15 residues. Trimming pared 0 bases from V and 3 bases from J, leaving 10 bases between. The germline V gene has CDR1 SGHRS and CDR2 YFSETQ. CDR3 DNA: TGCGCCAGCAGCTTGGCCGGACACTTTGGAAACACCATATATTTT. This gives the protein CASSLAGHFGNTIYF.

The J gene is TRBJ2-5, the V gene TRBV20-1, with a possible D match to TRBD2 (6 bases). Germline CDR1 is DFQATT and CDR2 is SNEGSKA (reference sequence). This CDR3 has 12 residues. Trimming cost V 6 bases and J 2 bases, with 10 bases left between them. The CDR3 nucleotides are TGCAGTGCGGCGGGACTTCAAGAGACCCAGTACTTC. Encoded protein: CSAAGLQETQYF.

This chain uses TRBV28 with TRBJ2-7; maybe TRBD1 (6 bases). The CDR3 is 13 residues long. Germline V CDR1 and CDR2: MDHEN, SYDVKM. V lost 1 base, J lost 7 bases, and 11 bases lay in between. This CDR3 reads CASSLLYRVEQYF. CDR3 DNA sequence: TGTGCCAGCAGTTTATTATACAGGGTTGAGCAGTACTTC.

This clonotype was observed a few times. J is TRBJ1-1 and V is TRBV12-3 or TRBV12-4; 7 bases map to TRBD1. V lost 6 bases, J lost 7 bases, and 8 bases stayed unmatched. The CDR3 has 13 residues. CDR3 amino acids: CASSRTGAGEAFF. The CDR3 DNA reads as TGTGCCAGCAGCCGTACAGGGGCGGGTGAAGCTTTCTTT.

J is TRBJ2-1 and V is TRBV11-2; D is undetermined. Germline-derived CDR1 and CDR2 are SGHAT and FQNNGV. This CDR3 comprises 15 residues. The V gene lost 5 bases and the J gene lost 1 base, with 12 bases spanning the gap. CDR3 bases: TGTGCCAGCAGCCCCCTGGGGTCTTCCTACAATGAGCAGTTCTTC. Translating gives CASSPLGSSYNEQFF. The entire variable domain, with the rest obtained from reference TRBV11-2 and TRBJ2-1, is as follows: EAGVAQSPRYKIIEKRQSVAFWCNPISGHATLYWYQQILGQGPKLLIQFQNNGVVDDSQLPKDRFSAERLKGVDSTLKIQPAKLEDSAVYLCASSPLGSSYNEQFFGPGTRLTVL.

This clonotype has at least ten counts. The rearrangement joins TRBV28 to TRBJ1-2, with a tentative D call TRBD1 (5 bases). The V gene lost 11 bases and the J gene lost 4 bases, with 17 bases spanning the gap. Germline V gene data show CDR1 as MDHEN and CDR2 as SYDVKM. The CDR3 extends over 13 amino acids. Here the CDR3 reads CAWGREKTYGYTF. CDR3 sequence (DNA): TGTGCCTGGGGCAGGGAGAAGACCTATGGCTACACCTTC.

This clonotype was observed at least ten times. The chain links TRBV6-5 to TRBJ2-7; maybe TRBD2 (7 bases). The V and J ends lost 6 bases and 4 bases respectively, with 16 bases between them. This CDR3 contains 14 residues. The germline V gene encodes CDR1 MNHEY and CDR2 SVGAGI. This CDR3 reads CASSDAGAGYEQYF. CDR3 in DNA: TGTGCCAGCAGCGACGCGGGGGCTGGGTACGAGCAGTACTTC.

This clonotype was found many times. CDR3 nucleotides: TGCGCCAGCAGCTTGGAGGGGTTCCCCTCTGGAAACACCATATATTTT. This translates into CASSLEGFPSGNTIYF. V is TRBV5-1 and J is TRBJ1-3, with D maybe TRBD1 (5 bases). Trimming removed 0 bases at V and 0 bases at J, with 10 bases between. The CDR3 extends over 16 amino acids. CDR1 SGHRS and CDR2 YFSETQ come from the germline V gene. Supplemented by reference TRBV5-1 and TRBJ1-3, the full variable domain reads KAGVTQTPRYLIKTRGQQVTLSCSPISGHRSVSWYQQTPGQGLQFLFEYFSETQRNKGNFPGRFSGRQFSNSRSEMNVSTLELGDSALYLCASSLEGFPSGNTIYFGEGSWLTVV.